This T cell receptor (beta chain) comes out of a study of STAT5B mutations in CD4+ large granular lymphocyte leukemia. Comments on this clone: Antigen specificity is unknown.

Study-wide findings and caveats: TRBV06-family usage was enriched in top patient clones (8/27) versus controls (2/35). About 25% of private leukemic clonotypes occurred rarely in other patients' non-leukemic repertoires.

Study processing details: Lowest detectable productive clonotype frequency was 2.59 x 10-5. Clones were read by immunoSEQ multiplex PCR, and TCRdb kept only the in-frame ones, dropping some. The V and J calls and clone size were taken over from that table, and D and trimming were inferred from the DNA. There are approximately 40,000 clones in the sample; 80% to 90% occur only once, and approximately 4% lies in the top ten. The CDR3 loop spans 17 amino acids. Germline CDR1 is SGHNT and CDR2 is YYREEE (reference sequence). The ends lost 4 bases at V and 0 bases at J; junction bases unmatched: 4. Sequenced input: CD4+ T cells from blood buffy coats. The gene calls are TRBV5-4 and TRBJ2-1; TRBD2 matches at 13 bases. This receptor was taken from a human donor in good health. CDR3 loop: CASSPGLAGSSYNEQFF. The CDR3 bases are TGTGCCAGCAGCCCGGGACTAGCGGGGAGCTCCTACAATGAGCAGTTCTTC.